The rows below give T cell receptor beta chains drawn from one sample of a study of cytomegalovirus exposure and HLA in healthy donors. Measured with immunoSEQ multiplex PCR; TCRdb has only the in-frame clones, and not every one. The data show 170,000 or so clones, with around 79% seen just once and under 4% held by the top ten. The specimen sequenced was PBMCs. Receptor source: a woman aged 40 to 50 in good health and CMV-seronegative. Each CDR3 is given with its conserved first and last residue. A D gene is named only where the DNA matches it firmly. Some rows have no size entry. The others give once, few or many, or a class for an expanded clone.

J: TRBJ2-3
size: few
D: TRBD2
V: TRBV4-2
CDR3: CASSLERGTTDTQYF
DNA: TGTGCCAGCAGCCTTGAGCGGGGAACGACAGATACGCAGTATTTT

J: TRBJ1-1
size: NA
D: NA
V: TRBV5-1
CDR3: CASSHPDRHTEAFF
DNA: TGCGCCAGCAGCCACCCTGACAGGCACACTGAAGCTTTCTTT

J: TRBJ2-5
size: once
D: TRBD2
V: TRBV6-6
CDR3: CASKERGKRTQYF
DNA: TGTGCCAGCAAGGAGCGGGGGAAGCGGACCCAGTACTTC

J: TRBJ1-2
size: NA
D: NA
V: TRBV11-2
CDR3: CASSLAPTGYYGYTF
DNA: TGTGCCAGCAGCTTAGCTCCCACAGGATACTATGGCTACACCTTC

J: TRBJ1-1
size: NA
D: TRBD1
V: TRBV6-1
CDR3: CASSEIQGRNTEAFF
DNA: TGTGCCAGCAGTGAGATACAGGGGAGGAACACTGAAGCTTTCTTT

J: TRBJ1-4
size: once
D: NA
V: TRBV14
CDR3: CASSQDLSSEKLFF
DNA: TGTGCCAGCAGCCAAGATTTGTCGAGTGAAAAACTGTTTTTT

J: TRBJ1-6
size: few
D: NA
V: TRBV18
CDR3: CASSPADRSSPLHF
DNA: TGTGCCAGCTCACCAGCCGACAGGTCCTCACCCCTCCACTTT

J: TRBJ1-1
size: NA
D: NA
V: TRBV5-1
CDR3: CASSSLTSLGVSFF
DNA: TGCGCCAGCAGCAGTCTGACGAGCCTCGGGGTGTCTTTCTTT

J: TRBJ1-2
size: once
D: NA
V: TRBV10-2
CDR3: CASSDWEGGDYGYTF
DNA: TGCGCCAGCAGTGATTGGGAGGGGGGCGACTATGGCTACACCTTC

J: TRBJ2-3
size: NA
D: NA
V: TRBV5-1
CDR3: CASKTQGRADTQYF
DNA: TGCGCCAGCAAAACGCAGGGGCGCGCAGATACGCAGTATTTT

J: TRBJ2-3
size: NA
D: TRBD1
V: TRBV4-1
CDR3: CASSRGTELTTDTQYF
DNA: TGCGCCAGCAGTCGAGGGACAGAACTAACCACAGATACGCAGTATTTT

J: TRBJ2-7
size: once
D: TRBD1
V: TRBV5-1
CDR3: CASKTGTATYEQYF
DNA: TGCGCCAGCAAAACCGGGACAGCAACCTACGAGCAGTACTTC

J: TRBJ1-2
size: once
D: NA
V: TRBV27
CDR3: CASSLGVRQDYGYTF
DNA: TGTGCCAGCAGTTTGGGGGTGAGACAGGACTATGGCTACACCTTC

J: TRBJ2-2
size: few
D: NA
V: TRBV28
CDR3: CASSLITRDTGELFF
DNA: TGTGCCAGCAGTTTAATAACCCGGGACACCGGGGAGCTGTTTTTT

J: TRBJ1-5
size: NA
D: NA
V: TRBV27
CDR3: CATSRGTGQSPNQPQHF
DNA: TGTGCCACCTCGAGGGGGACCGGACAGTCCCCAAATCAGCCCCAGCATTTT

J: TRBJ1-1
size: NA
D: NA
V: TRBV2
CDR3: CATLGHSNTEAFF
DNA: TGTGCCACTCTGGGGCACTCGAACACTGAAGCTTTCTTT

J: TRBJ2-3
size: NA
D: TRBD1
V: TRBV13
CDR3: CASSPAPARGNTQYF
DNA: TGTGCCAGCAGCCCCGCCCCGGCCAGGGGGAATACGCAGTATTTT

J: TRBJ2-7
size: once
D: NA
V: TRBV5-1
CDR3: CASSPGLNSYEQYF
DNA: TGCGCCAGCAGCCCGGGTCTTAACTCCTACGAGCAGTACTTC

J: TRBJ2-7
size: NA
D: NA
V: TRBV12-5
CDR3: CASGLAALRRGEYEQYF
DNA: TGTGCTAGTGGTTTGGCCGCCTTGAGGAGGGGAGAGTACGAGCAGTACTTC

J: TRBJ2-3
size: NA
D: NA
V: TRBV28
CDR3: CASSLQRSTDTQYF
DNA: TGTGCCAGCAGCCTACAGAGAAGCACAGATACGCAGTATTTT

J: TRBJ1-5
size: NA
D: NA
V: TRBV5-4
CDR3: CASSLHPGHHQGYQPQHF
DNA: TGTGCCAGCAGCTTACACCCGGGACACCACCAGGGTTATCAGCCCCAGCATTTT

J: TRBJ1-3
size: NA
D: NA
V: TRBV7-3
CDR3: CASGVGTSGNTIYF
DNA: TGTGCCAGCGGCGTCGGGACTTCTGGAAACACCATATATTTT

J: TRBJ1-5
size: NA
D: NA
V: TRBV5-1
CDR3: CASKLSPSGRDQPQHF
DNA: TGCGCCAGCAAGCTTTCCCCTAGTGGCAGGGATCAGCCCCAGCATTTT

J: TRBJ2-7
size: few
D: NA
V: TRBV7-7
CDR3: CASSAKGAGGRYEQYF
DNA: TGTGCCAGCAGCGCCAAGGGGGCCGGGGGCCGATACGAGCAGTACTTC

J: TRBJ2-1
size: NA
D: TRBD2
V: TRBV9
CDR3: CASSPRLAGSYNYNEQFF
DNA: TGTGCCAGCAGCCCACGACTAGCGGGGAGTTATAACTACAATGAGCAGTTCTTC

J: TRBJ1-1
size: NA
D: TRBD1
V: TRBV5-4
CDR3: CASSLEQGMASSTEAFF
DNA: TGTGCCAGCAGCTTGGAACAGGGGATGGCTTCGAGCACTGAAGCTTTCTTT